Following are 8 T cell receptor beta chains from one sample sequenced in a study of human T cells and chemical hapten exposure. Time point noted: pre-sensitization, week 0. Treatment of the sample: therapeutic diphenylcyclopropenone sensitization with weekly scalp DPC. Each CDR3 protein gets one entry after TCRdb re-called the RACE reads with MiXCR. The data contain 57,000 or so distinct CDR3 sequences, over 9% of them singletons. The specimen comprised whole blood, sampled in connection with sensitization to the hapten diphenylcyclopropenone (DPC). The origin of the receptors is a woman aged 40 to 55 with alopecia areata. Some clones in this sample may be carry-over from other donors' samples.

The chain uses TRBV19 and TRBJ2-1; 8 bases line up with TRBD1. The CDR3 is 17 residues long. Germline CDR1 is LNHDA and CDR2 is SQIVND (reference sequence). V trimming: 7 bases; J trimming: 1 base; junction bases outside the gene matches: 12. As DNA, the CDR3 is TGTGCCAGTACCCCCTCGAGAAGGACAGGGTCCTACAATGAGCAGTTCTTC. It yields the protein CASTPSRRTGSYNEQFF.

This clonotype was detected ten times or more. The rearrangement links TRBV5-4 to TRBJ1-5; D gene unclear. The CDR3 loop spans 16 amino acids. Germline V gene sequence: CDR1 SGHNT, CDR2 YYREEE (reference sequence). The V end was cut by 4 bases, the J end by 0 bases, with 14 bases between. CDR3 loop: CASSPKPGYSNQPQHF. CDR3 bases: TGTGCCAGCAGCCCAAAACCGGGATATAGCAATCAGCCCCAGCATTTT. The whole variable domain, filled in from reference TRBV5-4 and TRBJ1-5, reads ETGVTQSPTHLIKTRGQQVTLRCSSQSGHNTVSWYQQALGQGPQFIFQYYREEENGRGNFPPRFSGLQFPNYSSELNVNALELDDSALYLCASSPKPGYSNQPQHFGDGTRLSIL.

There are a few counts of this clonotype. The chain joins TRBV4-1 to TRBJ2-2, with D possibly TRBD2 on 5 matching bases. Germline-derived CDR1 and CDR2 are MGHRA and YSYEKL. Trimming removed 3 bases from V and 7 bases from J, with 12 bases in between. This CDR3 is 14 amino acids long. The CDR3 loop is CASSHPLRGGELFF. CDR3 in DNA: TGCGCCAGCAGCCACCCCCTACGGGGCGGGGAGCTGTTTTTT.

Only a few counts were recorded for this clonotype. This chain uses TRBV18 with TRBJ2-7, with D hard to call. V was shortened by 3 bases and J by 0 bases, with 6 bases between the two germline ends. The CDR3 loop spans 13 amino acids. Germline CDR1 is KGHSH and CDR2 is LQKENI. The CDR3 here is CASSPGISYEQYF. The DNA for the CDR3 is TGTGCCAGCTCACCGGGCATCTCCTACGAGCAGTACTTC.

CDR3 sequence reads: CASSSYLVEVRQYF. Here the CDR3 DNA reads TGTGCCAGCAGTAGTTATCTGGTAGAGGTTCGGCAGTACTTC. The chain has TRBV28 and TRBJ2-7, with D uncertain. Germline V gene lookup returns CDR1 MDHEN and CDR2 SYDVKM. V lost 5 bases and J 9 bases, leaving 20 bases between the germline ends. The CDR3 loop spans 14 amino acids. The whole variable domain, filled in from reference TRBV28 and TRBJ2-7, reads DVKVTQSSRYLVKRTGEKVFLECVQDMDHENMFWYRQDPGLGLRLIYFSYDVKMKEKGDIPEGYSVSREKKERFSLILESASTNQTSMYLCASSSYLVEVRQYFGPGTRLTVT.

This sequence joins TRBV29-1 and TRBJ1-2, with 7 nucleotides matching TRBD1. Germline assignment: CDR1 SQVTM and CDR2 ANQGSEA. This CDR3 is built from 15 residues. The V segment lost 6 bases and the J segment 0 bases; nucleotides outside the gene matches: 10. The CDR3 DNA sequence: TGCAGCGTGAGGGAACAGGGGAGCACTAACTATGGCTACACCTTC. It is translated as CSVREQGSTNYGYTF.

This clonotype was found many times. This chain connects TRBV7-9 to TRBJ2-6; D unresolved. V lost 11 bases and J 10 bases, leaving 9 bases between the germline ends. Looked up from germline, CDR1 is SEHNR and CDR2 is FQNEAQ (reference sequence). The CDR3 covers 10 residues. This chain's CDR3 is CAGMINVLTF. Here the CDR3 DNA reads TGTGCCGGAATGATTAACGTCCTGACTTTC.

This clonotype was seen many times. The V and J genes are TRBV18 and TRBJ2-2; 7 nucleotides agree with TRBD1. The CDR3 has 15 residues. The J segment lost 3 bases and the V segment lost 4 bases, leaving 5 bases of the junction unmatched. The germline CDR1 and CDR2 sequences are KGHSH and LQKENI. CDR3 protein: CASSLTGVHTGELFF. In DNA, the CDR3 is TGTGCCAGCTCACTCACAGGGGTGCACACCGGGGAGCTGTTTTTT.